This is a list of T cell receptor beta chains from one sample in a study of T cell responses to AZD1222 COVID-19 vaccine. The repertoire was sequenced with immunoSEQ multiplex PCR; TCRdb's copy has only in-frame clones and lacks some. There are some 150,000 clones in the sample; around 88% occur only once, and nearly 3.5% lies in the top ten. Sequencing was performed on peripheral blood, taken on day 0 of AZD1222 vaccination. These receptors all come from an adult in good health. Each CDR3 is given with its conserved first and last residue. The D gene is left open where the match is weak. Clone size, where shown, is once, few, many, or a class for clones that have expanded.

>TRBV3-1/TRBV3-2|.|TRBJ2-2|14|.
TGTGCCAGCAGCCGCTACACTGGATCCAACGAGCTGTTTTTT
CASSRYTGSNELFF
>TRBV10-3|TRBD2|TRBJ2-5|14|.
TGTGCCATTGGACTAGCGGGGGAGGGGGAGACCCAGTACTTC
CAIGLAGEGETQYF
>TRBV5-6|.|TRBJ2-4|15|.
TGTGCCAGCAGAGAGGTAGCCCCCGAAAAAAACATTCAGTACTTC
CASREVAPEKNIQYF
>TRBV19|.|TRBJ2-2|14|.
TGTGCCAGTGTCGCGGGGACGAACACCGGGGAGCTGTTTTTT
CASVAGTNTGELFF
>TRBV29-1|TRBD1|TRBJ1-2|13|.
TGCAGCGCAAAGAGGACAGGGACATATGGCTACACCTTC
CSAKRTGTYGYTF
>TRBV7-2|TRBD2|TRBJ2-3|14|.
TGTGCCAGCGCTAGCGGGATGTGGTCAGATACGCAGTATTTT
CASASGMWSDTQYF
>TRBV29-1|.|TRBJ2-3|15|.
TGCAGCGTTGCTCATATAAGCAAGCGCACAGATACGCAGTATTTT
CSVAHISKRTDTQYF
>TRBV28|.|TRBJ1-1|11|.
TGTGCCAGCAAACGAAGGGGCGAAGCTTTCTTT
CASKRRGEAFF
>TRBV10-2|TRBD2|TRBJ2-3|14|once
TGCGCCAGCAGACTAGCGGGAGGCACAGATACGCAGTATTTT
CASRLAGGTDTQYF
>TRBV7-6|TRBD1|TRBJ2-1|15|.
TGTGCCAGCAGCTCCCAGACAGGGGGGCACAATGAGCAGTTCTTC
CASSSQTGGHNEQFF
>TRBV30|.|TRBJ2-1|11|.
TGTGCCTGGAGTGGGAGGGCAGAGCAGTTCTTC
CAWSGRAEQFF
>TRBV20-1|.|TRBJ2-1|11|.
TGCAGTGTCCCGGGAGTAAATGAGCAGTTCTTC
CSVPGVNEQFF
>TRBV7-2|.|TRBJ2-2|15|.
TGTGCCAGCAGCTTAGCTTGGTTGAACACCGGGGAGCTGTTTTTT
CASSLAWLNTGELFF
>TRBV19|.|TRBJ2-2|15|.
TGTGCCAGTAGTATACAACGGGGAAACACCGGGGAGCTGTTTTTT
CASSIQRGNTGELFF
>TRBV7-2|TRBD1|TRBJ2-5|14|.
TGTGCCAGCAGCCTTGGGACAGGGGGGGAGACCCAGTACTTC
CASSLGTGGETQYF
>TRBV3-1/TRBV3-2|.|TRBJ2-3|11|.
TGTGCCAGCAGCCAAGACCGGGACCAAGCTTTT
CASSQDRDQAF
>TRBV12-3/TRBV12-4|TRBD2|TRBJ2-1|13|.
TGTGCCAGCAGAACGACTTCGGGGGGTGAGCAGTTCTTC
CASRTTSGGEQFF
>TRBV2|.|TRBJ1-2|14|.
TGTGCCAGCAGTCCCCCAGGAGACAACTATGGCTACACCTTC
CASSPPGDNYGYTF
>TRBV7-2|.|TRBJ2-5|16|.
TGTGCCAGCATCGGGGGCGGGCGGACGCGTGGGGAGACCCAGTACTTC
CASIGGGRTRGETQYF
>TRBV4-3|.|TRBJ1-1|13|.
TGCGCCAGCAGCCAAAGCAGAGTTACTGAAGCTTTCTTT
CASSQSRVTEAFF
>TRBV20-1|.|TRBJ1-2|11|.
TGCAGTGTTAAGGGGGGTAATGGCTACACCTTC
CSVKGGNGYTF
>TRBV21-1|.|TRBJ2-7|20|once
TGTGCCAGCAGCAAAGCGCCTCCAGCGGGAGATATCCCGTGGTGCTGCGAGCAGTACTTC
CASSKAPPAGDIPWCCEQYF
>TRBV6-5|.|TRBJ1-3|15|.
TGTGCCAGCAGTCGCACCCAAGGGGCTGGAAACACCATATATTTT
CASSRTQGAGNTIYF
>TRBV19|TRBD1|TRBJ2-2|14|.
TGTGCCAGTGGCCAGGGGGTTTACACCGGGGAGCTGTTTTTT
CASGQGVYTGELFF
>TRBV7-9|TRBD2|TRBJ2-7|16|.
TGTGCCAGCAGTCCCTTCGGACTAGCGGCAAGTTACGAGCAGTACTTC
CASSPFGLAASYEQYF
>TRBV5-4|.|TRBJ1-2|11|.
TGTGCCAGCAGATCCACGTATGGCTACACCTTC
CASRSTYGYTF